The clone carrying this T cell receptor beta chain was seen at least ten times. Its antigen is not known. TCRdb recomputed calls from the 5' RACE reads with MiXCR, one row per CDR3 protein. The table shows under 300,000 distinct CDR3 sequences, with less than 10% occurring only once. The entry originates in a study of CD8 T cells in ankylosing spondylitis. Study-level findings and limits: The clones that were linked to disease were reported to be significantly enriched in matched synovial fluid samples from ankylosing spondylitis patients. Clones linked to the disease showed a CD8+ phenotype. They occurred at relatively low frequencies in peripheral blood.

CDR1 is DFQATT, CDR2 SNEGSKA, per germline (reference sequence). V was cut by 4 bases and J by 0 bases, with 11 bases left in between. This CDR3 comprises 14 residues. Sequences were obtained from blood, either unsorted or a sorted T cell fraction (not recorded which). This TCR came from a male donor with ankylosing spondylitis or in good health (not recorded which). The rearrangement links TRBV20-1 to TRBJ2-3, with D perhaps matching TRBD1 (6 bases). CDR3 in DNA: TGCAGTGCTAACTGGGACAAAAGCACAGATACGCAGTATTTT. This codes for CSANWDKSTDTQYF.